This T cell receptor beta chain came from a study of blood T cell repertoires in COVID-19. Study-level information: Samples came from the United States, Italy and Spain, spanning acute and convalescent COVID-19. Sample material is recorded as cDNA or gDNA derived from T cells, B-cell-depleted T cells, or PBMCs.

As originally analysed: How many nucleated cells were present was estimated from reference gene primer amplification. This table comes from immunoSEQ multiplex PCR, and its TCRdb copy is limited to in-frame clones, with some not included. V and J calls and clone size are copied from that table; D and trimming were computed from the DNA. The sample carries 62,000 or so clones, over 60% recorded once. This TCR was recovered from a human donor in a cohort sampled during active COVID-19. The sequencing input was peripheral blood.

CDR3 nucleotide sequence: TGCAGCGTCGCCCGGCGGGGGGCGGCAGAGACCCAGTACTTC. The encoded protein is CSVARRGAAETQYF. The V gene is TRBV29-1, the J gene TRBJ2-5, with 8 bases aligning to TRBD2. J gave up 4 bases and V 6 bases, and 10 bases lay outside the gene matches. Looked up from germline, CDR1 is SQVTM and CDR2 is ANQGSEA. This CDR3 spans 14 amino acids.